This T cell receptor (beta chain) is drawn from a study of blood T cell repertoires in COVID-19. This clone was seen once. Sequencing was performed with immunoSEQ multiplex PCR; in TCRdb, only in-frame clones are kept and a portion is missing. The sample records some 330,000 clones, 85% to 90% being singletons. Germline trimming cut 5 bases from V and 6 bases from J; bases unmatched to any gene: 7. From germline, CDR1 is SGHAT and CDR2 FQNNGV. This CDR3 has 14 residues. The rearrangement links TRBV11-2 to TRBJ1-1; 9 positions agree with TRBD1. This clonotype originated in a woman aged 50 to 60 with active or convalescent COVID-19. Sequenced input: peripheral blood. CDR3: CASSVDRGNAEAFF. The CDR3 DNA reads TGTGCCAGCAGCGTCGACAGGGGGAATGCTGAAGCTTTCTTT. The full variable domain, its missing parts supplied by reference TRBV11-2 and TRBJ1-1, is EAGVAQSPRYKIIEKRQSVAFWCNPISGHATLYWYQQILGQGPKLLIQFQNNGVVDDSQLPKDRFSAERLKGVDSTLKIQPAKLEDSAVYLCASSVDRGNAEAFFGQGTRLTVV.